Sequencing of this T cell receptor beta chain was carried out in a study of blood T cell repertoires in COVID-19. Background on the study: Samples taken during acute and convalescent COVID-19 were collected in the United States, Italy and Spain. Sample material is recorded as cDNA or gDNA derived from T cells, B-cell-depleted T cells, or PBMCs.

Germline V gene data show CDR1 as SGHNT and CDR2 as YENEEA. Trimming took off 5 bases at V and 8 bases at J, with 10 bases between the two ends. The CDR3 contains 12 residues. In the original analysis: Reference gene primers were amplified, and this amplification served to estimate nucleated cell counts. Repertoires were generated with immunoSEQ multiplex PCR, while TCRdb's copy carries only in-frame clones and drops some. Clonal size and the V and J genes are those of that table, whereas D and trimming came from the DNA. The table has 280,000 or so clones, around nine tenths seen once. Sequencing was carried out using peripheral blood. The source of this sequence is a woman aged 55-70 years with acute or convalescent COVID-19. This chain uses TRBV11-3 with TRBJ2-1; TRBD2 is a possible D gene (5 bases). The CDR3 region is CASSKGRDEQFF. The CDR3 bases are TGTGCCAGCAGCAAAGGGCGGGATGAGCAGTTCTTC.